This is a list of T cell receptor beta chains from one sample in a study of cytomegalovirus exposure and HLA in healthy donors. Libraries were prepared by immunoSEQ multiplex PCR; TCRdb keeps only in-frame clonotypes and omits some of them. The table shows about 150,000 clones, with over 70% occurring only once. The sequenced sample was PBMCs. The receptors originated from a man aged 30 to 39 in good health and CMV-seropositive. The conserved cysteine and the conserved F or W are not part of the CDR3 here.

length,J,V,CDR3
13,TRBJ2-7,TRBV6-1,ASSVPGQDSGEQY
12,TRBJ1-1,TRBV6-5,ASRPLGGNTEAF
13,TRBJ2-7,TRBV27,ASSFFRDSNYEQY
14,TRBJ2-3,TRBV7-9,ASSLEGVVPTDTQY
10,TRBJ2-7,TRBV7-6,ASSNVGDEQY
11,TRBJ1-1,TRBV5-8,ASSPRGDTEAF
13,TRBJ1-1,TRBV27,ASSSLTGGNTEAF
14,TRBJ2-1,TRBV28,ASSSSGLVNYNEQF
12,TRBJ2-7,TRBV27,ASSDGTGSNEQY
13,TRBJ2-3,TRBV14,ASLRLAGVRDTQY
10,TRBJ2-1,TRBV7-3,ASSLGQDEQF
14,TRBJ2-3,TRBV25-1,ASSATTGTRTDTQY
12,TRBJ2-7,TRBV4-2,ASSQVRRAYEQY
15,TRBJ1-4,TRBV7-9,SSSDPGQGSPNEKLF
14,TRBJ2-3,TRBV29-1,SVDSGSGSLTDTQY
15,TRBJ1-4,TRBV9,ASSGFRPGRQNEKLF
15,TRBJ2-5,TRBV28,ASSEPRLAGLGETQY
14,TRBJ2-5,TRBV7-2,ASSLGTSVAGETQY
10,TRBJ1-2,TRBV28,ASSSTNYGYT
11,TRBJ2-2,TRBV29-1,SVIQGYTGELF
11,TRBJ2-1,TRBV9,ASSVVGNNEQF
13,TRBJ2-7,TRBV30,AWDTPGQRFYEQY
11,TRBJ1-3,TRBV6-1,ATSGTGINTIY
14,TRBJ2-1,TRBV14,ASSQEERSSYNEQF
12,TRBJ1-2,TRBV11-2,ASSLVGTGYGYT
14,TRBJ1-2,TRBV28,ASSPRATGADYGHT
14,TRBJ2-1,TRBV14,ASSQEWRSSYNEQF
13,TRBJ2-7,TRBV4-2,ASSQGGSEDYEQY
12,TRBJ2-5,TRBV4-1,ASSQQEVGETQY
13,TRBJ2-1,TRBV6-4,ASSDSSGGANEQF
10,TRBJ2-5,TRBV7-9,ASSPGGVTQY
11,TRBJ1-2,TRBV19,ASYHRASYGYT
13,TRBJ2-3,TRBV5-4,ASSLYQGASDTQY
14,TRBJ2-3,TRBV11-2,ASTIRGGASTDTQY
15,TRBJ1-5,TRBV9,ASSVGLGQGSNQPQH
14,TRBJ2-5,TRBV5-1,ASSSGLAGFGETQY
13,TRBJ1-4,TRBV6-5,ASSYSGGTNEKLF
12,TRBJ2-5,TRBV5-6,ASNQFTSTGGQY
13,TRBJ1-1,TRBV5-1,ASSLGEGRNTEAF
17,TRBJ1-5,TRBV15,ATSRELYGQGVIHQPQH
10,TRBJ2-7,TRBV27,ASSLPGREQY
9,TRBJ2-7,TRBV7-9,ASSRGGEQY
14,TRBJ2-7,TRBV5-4,ASSWGPGQGEYEQY
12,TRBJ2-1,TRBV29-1,SAKRTSGYNEQF
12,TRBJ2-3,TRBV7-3,ASSPGQFTDTQY
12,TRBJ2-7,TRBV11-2,ASSPDRGFDEQY
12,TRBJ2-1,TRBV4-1,ASSLGTSGNEQF
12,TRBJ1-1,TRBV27,ASSLSRGGTEAF
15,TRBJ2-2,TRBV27,ASSFLTGGAGTGELF
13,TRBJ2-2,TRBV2,ASSAGTGRTGELF
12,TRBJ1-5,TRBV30,AWSVGQGIQPQH